This TCR beta chain was obtained from a study of cytomegalovirus exposure and HLA in healthy donors. Study overall: An analysis done earlier identified almost 120 million unique TCR beta sequences from roughly 190 million T cells. From HLA-typed donors, an early data release held approximately 85 million unique TCRs.

The CDR3 spans 15 residues. Trimming at V came to 6 bases and at J to 0 bases, leaving 4 bases not matched to a gene. The germline CDR1 and CDR2 sequences are MNHEY and SMNVEV (reference sequence). The PCR employed 60 Vbeta primers together with 13 Jbeta primers. Sequenced by immunoSEQ multiplex PCR; TCRdb stores in-frame clones only, minus some. The sample contains around 50,000 clones, about 80% of which appear only once. This rearrangement joins TRBV27 to TRBJ2-5; TRBD2 agrees at 10 bases. Sequencing input: PBMCs. The clonotype originates from a man aged 35-49 years in good health and CMV-seronegative. The DNA for the CDR3 is TGTGCCAGCAGACAAGCGGGGGGGTACCAAGAGACCCAGTACTTC. It specifies CASRQAGGYQETQYF.